The 23 T cell receptor beta chains below come from one sample, sequenced in a study of cytomegalovirus exposure and HLA in healthy donors. PCR primers comprised 60 Vbeta and 13 Jbeta primers. Sequencing was performed with immunoSEQ multiplex PCR; in TCRdb, only in-frame clones are kept and a portion is missing. The repertoire holds some 170,000 clones, with 70% to 75% as singletons. Sequenced input: PBMCs. The receptors were gathered from a male donor in good health and CMV-seronegative.

To note about this clone: The germline gene is not matched at one end of the junction; a read error may be the cause. The rearrangement links TRBV28 to TRBJ1-1; D may be TRBD1 (5 bases). The germline gives CDR1 MDHEN, CDR2 SYDVKM. The CDR3 has 13 amino acids. CDR3 in amino acids: CASSFDVQGNPSF. Written as DNA, the CDR3 is TGTGCCAGCAGTTTTGACGTCCAGGGAAATCCCTCTTTT.

The J gene is TRBJ1-1, the V gene TRBV5-6; D remains unclear. V shed 0 bases and J shed 0 bases, with 15 bases lying between them. CDR1 and CDR2 from the germline V gene are SGHDT and YYEEEE. The CDR3 runs 17 residues. CDR3: CASSLGLASTLNTEAFF. The DNA for the CDR3 is TGTGCCAGCAGCTTGGGGCTGGCCTCCACCTTGAACACTGAAGCTTTCTTT.

The chain joins TRBV7-2 to TRBJ1-2; tentatively, D is TRBD1 (5 bases). Trimming removed 3 bases at V and 6 bases at J, with 17 bases between. The CDR3 covers 15 residues. Germline V lookup: CDR1 SGHTA, CDR2 FQGNSA. Written as DNA, the CDR3 is TGTGCCAGCAGCTTGGGGCTGGTATCGCTAGATGGCTACACCTTC. Translating gives CASSLGLVSLDGYTF.

The chain uses TRBV10-2 and TRBJ2-2; unclear D gene. V was clipped by 3 bases and J by 1 base, with 9 bases between them. The germline CDR1 and CDR2 sequences are WSHSY and SAAADI. This CDR3 is built from 15 residues. The CDR3 loop is CASSEWQMNTGELFF. The CDR3 bases are TGCGCCAGCAGTGAATGGCAGATGAACACCGGGGAGCTGTTTTTT.

The V gene is TRBV6-5, the J gene TRBJ1-2; D call uncertain. V lost 8 bases to trimming and J lost 6 bases, with 16 bases between them. The CDR3 sequence is 13 residues long. CDR1 and CDR2 from the germline V gene are MNHEY and SVGAGI. The CDR3 here is CASAKGGVDGYTF. CDR3 nucleotides: TGTGCCAGCGCCAAGGGAGGCGTCGATGGCTACACCTTC.

In regard to this clone: Since the CDR3 does not end with the conserved phenylalanine or tryptophan, this likely comes from a read error. The chain employs TRBV2 and TRBJ1-2; D ambiguous. Trimming took off 2 bases at V and 4 bases at J, with 11 bases between the two ends. This CDR3 is built from 14 residues. The germline CDR1 and CDR2 sequences are SNHLY and FYNNEI. The CDR3 loop is CASSEQTETYGYTL. The CDR3 nucleotides are TGTGCCAGCAGTGAACAGACTGAGACCTATGGCTACACCCTC.

This chain uses TRBV2 with TRBJ1-1; D remains ambiguous. The CDR3 runs to 10 residues. CDR1 SNHLY and CDR2 FYNNEI come from the germline V gene. V gave up 8 bases and J gave up 6 bases, with 7 bases separating them. CDR3: CASEDSEAFF. The CDR3 DNA reads TGTGCCAGCGAGGACTCTGAAGCTTTCTTT.

Many counts were recorded for this clone. This rearrangement joins TRBV6-1 to TRBJ2-3; TRBD2 might be the D (6 bases). Germline values: CDR1 MNHNS, CDR2 SASEGT. This CDR3 has 14 residues. V lost 2 bases and J 8 bases, leaving 14 bases between the germline ends. CDR3 amino acids: CASSERLEVVTQYF. The CDR3 nucleotides are TGTGCCAGCAGTGAAAGACTAGAAGTCGTTACGCAGTATTTT.

This clone was seen just once. This chain uses TRBV7-2 with TRBJ1-1; tentative D call: TRBD1 (6 bases). The V and J ends lost 6 bases and 0 bases respectively, with 14 bases between them. Germline CDR1 reads SGHTA; CDR2 reads FQGNSA. The CDR3 covers 15 residues. The CDR3 DNA reads as TGTGCCAGCAGACCTACTACAGGGCTGAACACTGAAGCTTTCTTT. Translating it yields CASRPTTGLNTEAFF.

The chain employs TRBV10-3 and TRBJ2-2; 9 nucleotides align to TRBD1. The CDR3 is made up of 15 amino acids. CDR1 and CDR2 (germline): ENHRY, SYGVKD. J lost 1 base, V lost 7 bases, and 4 bases had no gene match. The DNA for the CDR3 is TGTGCCATCACCTCGGACAGGGGGAACACCGGGGAGCTGTTTTTT. Protein product: CAITSDRGNTGELFF.

This clone was observed a single time. The chain couples TRBV11-2 to TRBJ2-5, with D possibly matching TRBD2 (5 bases). The CDR3 extends over 12 amino acids. V lost 3 bases and J 4 bases, leaving 6 bases between the germline ends. Germline V gives CDR1 SGHAT, CDR2 FQNNGV. CDR3 loop: CASSFEGETQYF. The CDR3 DNA sequence: TGTGCCAGCAGCTTTGAGGGAGAGACCCAGTACTTC.

The rearrangement joins TRBV7-9 to TRBJ1-4; no definite D call. Trimming cost V 2 bases and J 0 bases, with 10 bases left between them. CDR3 length: 16 amino acids. In germline, CDR1 is SEHNR, CDR2 FQNEAQ (reference sequence). CDR3 sequence: CASSLYTAATNEKLFF. CDR3 nucleotide sequence: TGTGCCAGCAGCTTATATACAGCTGCAACTAATGAAAAACTGTTTTTT.

This clone was detected only a few times. The chain couples TRBV4-1 to TRBJ1-2, with D perhaps TRBD1 (6 bases). The V gene's germline CDR1 is MGHRA and CDR2 YSYEKL. The CDR3 is 13 amino acids. V lost 0 bases and J lost 14, with 16 bases in between. This CDR3 reads CASSQEGRGTKTF. CDR3 in DNA: TGCGCCAGCAGCCAAGAGGGAAGGGGGACGAAAACCTTC.

V gene TRBV10-3 combines with J gene TRBJ1-5; D gene ambiguous. This CDR3 contains 13 residues. Trimming took 4 bases from V and 1 from J, leaving 5 bases between them. The germline CDR1 and CDR2 sequences are ENHRY and SYGVKD. CDR3: CAISVSSNQPQHF. The CDR3 DNA reads as TGTGCCATCAGTGTTTCAAGCAATCAGCCCCAGCATTTT.

CDR3 sequence: CAISARVQGGFNEQFF. The CDR3 DNA reads TGTGCCATCAGTGCTCGTGTACAGGGCGGGTTCAATGAGCAGTTCTTC. The chain links TRBV10-3 to TRBJ2-1; maybe TRBD1 (6 bases). Germline-derived CDR1 and CDR2 are ENHRY and SYGVKD. The CDR3 is 16 amino acids. Trimming took off 4 bases at V and 6 bases at J, with 19 bases between the two ends.

The chain is built from TRBV28 and TRBJ2-1, with TRBD2 identical over 11 bases. V dropped 3 bases and J dropped 3; count of bases not matched to a gene: 4. The CDR3 consists of 16 residues. The germline CDR1 and CDR2 sequences are MDHEN and SYDVKM. CDR3 protein: CASSLRTSGFYNEQFF. The CDR3 DNA follows: TGTGCCAGCAGTTTGCGGACTAGCGGGTTCTACAATGAGCAGTTCTTC.

The J gene is TRBJ2-3, the V gene TRBV27; D is possibly TRBD2 (5 bases). CDR1 is MNHEY and CDR2 is SMNVEV in the germline V gene (reference sequence). V lost 3 bases, J lost 2 bases, and 12 bases lay in between. This CDR3 is built from 15 residues. CDR3 sequence reads: CASSFLAAVTDTQYF. The CDR3 DNA reads as TGTGCCAGCAGTTTCCTAGCCGCGGTCACAGATACGCAGTATTTT.

The chain joins TRBV15 to TRBJ1-5; D call uncertain. The length of the CDR3 is 12 residues. The V gene lost 6 bases and the J gene lost 1 base, with 4 bases spanning the gap. CDR1 is LNHNV and CDR2 is YYDKDF in the germline V gene (reference sequence). The CDR3 here is CATRQSNQPQHF. The CDR3 coding sequence is TGTGCCACCAGACAGAGCAATCAGCCCCAGCATTTT. The full variable domain, rest sourced from reference TRBV15 and TRBJ1-5, is DAMVIQNPRYQVTQFGKPVTLSCSQTLNHNVMYWYQQKSSQAPKLLFHYYDKDFNNEADTPDNFQSRRPNTSFCFLDIRSPGLGDTAMYLCATRQSNQPQHFGDGTRLSIL.

This clone was detected a few times. This chain connects TRBV6-1 to TRBJ1-2, with D maybe TRBD1 (6 bases). Looked up from germline, CDR1 is MNHNS and CDR2 is SASEGT. Between the trimmed V and J ends, which lost 11 bases and 0 bases, there was a span of 16 bases. The CDR3 runs 14 residues. The CDR3 region has the DNA TGTGCCGGGCTTCCGGGGGGCTCTAACTATGGCTACACCTTC. It codes for CAGLPGGSNYGYTF.

The V gene is TRBV6-1, the J gene TRBJ1-5, with no clear D. Looked up from germline, CDR1 is MNHNS and CDR2 is SASEGT. CDR3 size: 17 residues. V was pared by 3 bases and J by 0 bases, with 15 bases between. CDR3 amino acids: CASSDPERGYSNQPQHF. For the CDR3, the DNA is TGTGCCAGCAGTGACCCCGAACGAGGTTATAGCAATCAGCCCCAGCATTTT.

This clone was seen a handful of times. J is TRBJ2-1 and V is TRBV5-4, with D possibly matching TRBD2 (5 bases). The CDR3 extends over 14 amino acids. Trimming pared 5 bases from V and 6 bases from J, leaving 15 bases between. Germline values: CDR1 SGHNT, CDR2 YYREEE (reference sequence). The CDR3 region is CASSPVLGPNEQFF. The CDR3 DNA sequence: TGTGCCAGCAGTCCCGTACTAGGCCCCAATGAGCAGTTCTTC.

This chain uses TRBV2 with TRBJ2-3, with 9 bases matching TRBD1. The germline gives CDR1 SNHLY, CDR2 FYNNEI. Trimming took 3 bases from V and 4 from J; bases not matched to a gene: 11. The CDR3 runs 17 residues. CDR3 loop: CASSDNAGTGLPDTQYF. The CDR3 DNA reads as TGTGCCAGCAGTGACAACGCCGGGACAGGGCTACCAGATACGCAGTATTTT.

This clone was observed a handful of times. V is TRBV30 and J is TRBJ1-2; TRBD1 is a possible D gene (5 bases). Per germline, CDR1 GTSNPN and CDR2 SVGIG (reference sequence). V was pared by 5 bases and J by 3 bases, with 19 bases between. The CDR3 has 15 amino acids. Here the CDR3 reads CAWLTVERDYYGYTF. CDR3 coding DNA: TGTGCCTGGCTTACCGTCGAAAGGGACTACTATGGCTACACCTTC.